The 30 T cell receptor beta chains reported below all come from one sample, sequenced in a study of blood T cell repertoires in COVID-19. Libraries were prepared by immunoSEQ multiplex PCR; TCRdb keeps only in-frame clonotypes and omits some of them. The repertoire has some 270,000 clones, roughly 85% of them found once; the top ten carry around 9.8%. Sequencing was done on a sample of PBMCs or T cells enriched from blood (not recorded which). Receptor source: a woman aged 50 to 60 with acute COVID-19.

The genes are TRBV3-1 (or the pseudogene TRBV3-2) and TRBJ2-4, with 7 bases identical to TRBD1. Losses at the gene ends were 4 bases for V and 15 bases for J; bases not matched to a gene: 12. The CDR3 consists of 13 residues. CDR1 and CDR2 from the germline V gene are LGHDT and YNNKEL (reference sequence). CDR3 coding DNA: TGTGCCAGCAGCCTCGACAGGGTTGGTATGCGGTACTTC. Amino acids: CASSLDRVGMRYF.

This chain joins TRBV7-2 and TRBJ1-1, with D perhaps TRBD1 (6 bases). The V end was cut by 3 bases, the J end by 0 bases, with 11 bases between. CDR3 length equals 15 residues. The germline V gene encodes CDR1 SGHTA and CDR2 FQGNSA. The CDR3 DNA sequence: TGTGCCAGCAGCTTGATGACAGGTATGAACACTGAAGCTTTCTTT. The encoded protein is CASSLMTGMNTEAFF.

V and J are TRBV2 and TRBJ1-2; TRBD1 aligns across 7 bases. Germline CDR1 and CDR2: SNHLY and FYNNEI. This CDR3 has 12 residues. With V trimmed by 7 bases and J by 5 bases, 4 bases remained unmatched. The CDR3 sequence: CASTPGQYGYTF. CDR3 DNA sequence: TGTGCCAGCACCCCGGGACAGTATGGCTACACCTTC. The full variable domain, its missing parts supplied by reference TRBV2 and TRBJ1-2, is EPEVTQTPSHQVTQMGQEVILRCVPISNHLYFYWYRQILGQKVEFLVSFYNNEISEKSEIFDDQFSVERPDGSNFTLKIRSTKLEDSAMYFCASTPGQYGYTFGSGTRLTVV.

This rearrangement joins TRBV6-5 to TRBJ2-7; weak D call: TRBD2 (6 bases). The CDR3 has 16 residues. Germline CDR1 MNHEY, CDR2 SVGAGI. With 0 bases removed from V and 4 bases from J, the gap between germline ends came to 16 bases. The CDR3 nucleotides read TGTGCCAGCAGTTACTCCGGGAGAGGGATGCAGTACGAGCAGTACTTC. Its protein product is CASSYSGRGMQYEQYF.

The chain combines TRBV7-9 with TRBJ1-1; TRBD1 is a possible D gene (6 bases). Trimming removed 1 base at V and 3 bases at J, with 12 bases between. Germline V CDR1 and CDR2: SEHNR, FQNEAQ (reference sequence). The CDR3 totals 15 residues. The chain's CDR3 is CASSLGFDRYTEAFF. In nucleotides, the CDR3 is TGTGCCAGCAGCTTAGGTTTCGACAGGTACACTGAAGCTTTCTTT.

This clone was counted between two and nine times. The V call is TRBV18, the J call TRBJ1-1; D is unresolved. Trimming pared 1 base from V and 2 bases from J, leaving 11 bases between. The length of the CDR3 is 15 residues. Germline values: CDR1 KGHSH, CDR2 LQKENI. The CDR3 spells CASSPLPPGNTEAFF. In DNA form, the CDR3 reads TGTGCCAGCTCACCACTCCCCCCAGGAAACACTGAAGCTTTCTTT. Full variable domain (outside the CDR3, taken from reference TRBV18 and TRBJ1-1): NAGVMQNPRHLVRRRGQEARLRCSPMKGHSHVYWYRQLPEEGLKFMVYLQKENIIDESGMPKERFSAEFPKEGPSILRIQQVVRGDSAAYFCASSPLPPGNTEAFFGQGTRLTVV.

The chain links TRBV18 to TRBJ1-4; D uncertain. Trimming took 3 bases from V and 2 from J, leaving 7 bases between them. The CDR3 totals 14 residues. Looked up from germline, CDR1 is KGHSH and CDR2 is LQKENI. The CDR3 sequence is CASSPAGTNEKLFF. The CDR3 DNA is TGTGCCAGCTCACCGGCGGGCACTAATGAAAAACTGTTTTTT.

This clone was picked up one time. V and J are TRBV11-2 and TRBJ1-1; D unclear. The CDR3 consists of 12 residues. Germline assignment: CDR1 SGHAT and CDR2 FQNNGV. Trimming stripped 5 bases from V and 5 bases from J, with 9 bases between. The CDR3 bases are TGTGCCAGCAGCCCCTTCAGGACTGAAGCTTTCTTT. As protein: CASSPFRTEAFF.

This chain connects TRBV4-1 to TRBJ1-6, with 11 bases lining up with TRBD1. This CDR3 contains 17 residues. Looked up from germline, CDR1 is MGHRA and CDR2 is YSYEKL. V shed 2 bases and J 5 bases; nucleotides not matched to a gene: 5. The CDR3 DNA is TGCGCCAGCAGCCAAAAAGGGACAGGGGGTAATAATTCACCCCTCCACTTT. As protein: CASSQKGTGGNNSPLHF.

This chain connects TRBV25-1 to TRBJ2-5; D is perhaps TRBD2 (5 bases). The CDR3 is made up of 15 amino acids. The V end lost 5 bases, the J end lost 4 bases, and 17 bases lay between the germline ends. Germline CDR1 reads MGHDK; CDR2 reads SYGVNS. CDR3 nucleotides: TGTGCCAGCAGTAACTATCGGGGAGTCGGAGAGACCCAGTACTTC. Translated, it gives CASSNYRGVGETQYF.

The V gene is TRBV7-2, the J gene TRBJ1-2; D may be TRBD1 (6 bases). This CDR3 region has 16 residues. Trimming took off 2 bases at V and 1 base at J, with 14 bases between the two ends. The germline V gene encodes CDR1 SGHTA and CDR2 FQGNSA. This CDR3 is CASSLMTGTLNYGYTF. The CDR3, as DNA: TGTGCCAGCAGCTTAATGACCGGGACACTTAACTATGGCTACACCTTC.

The chain employs TRBV29-1 and TRBJ1-2; D gene ambiguous. CDR3 length: 11 amino acids. V lost 4 bases and J 13 bases, leaving 16 bases between the germline ends. Per the germline V gene, CDR1 is SQVTM and CDR2 is ANQGSEA. CDR3 protein: CSVVVQTVLTF. CDR3 in DNA: TGCAGCGTTGTCGTCCAAACGGTTCTCACCTTC.

The chain uses TRBV27 and TRBJ1-4, with 8 nucleotides matching TRBD1. Trimming removed 0 bases from V and 7 bases from J; junction bases left unmatched: 7. This CDR3 is built from 16 residues. CDR1 and CDR2 (germline): MNHEY, SMNVEV (reference sequence). This chain's CDR3 is CASSLSPGGYSEKLFF. The CDR3 coding sequence is TGTGCCAGCAGTTTATCGCCAGGGGGCTATAGTGAAAAACTGTTTTTT.

The chain combines TRBV2 with TRBJ1-5; D unresolved. Germline CDR1 SNHLY, CDR2 FYNNEI. V dropped 5 bases and J dropped 0 bases, with 8 bases sitting between them. The CDR3 extends over 14 amino acids. The CDR3 here is CASSQGASNQPQHF. DNA for the CDR3: TGTGCCAGCAGTCAAGGAGCTAGCAATCAGCCCCAGCATTTT.

The J gene is TRBJ1-2, the V gene TRBV6-6, with D maybe TRBD1 (6 bases). Trimming stripped 5 bases from V and 8 bases from J, with 12 bases between. The CDR3 runs 12 residues. Per the germline V gene, CDR1 is MNHNY and CDR2 is SVGAGI (reference sequence). CDR3 DNA sequence: TGTGCCAGCAGTACAGGTGGGGGCGGCTACACCTTC. Translated: CASSTGGGGYTF.

The genes are TRBV5-1 and TRBJ1-2, with D unclear. The CDR3 covers 14 residues. Germline values: CDR1 SGHRS, CDR2 YFSETQ. Trimming took 0 bases from V and 3 from J, leaving 9 bases between them. The CDR3 bases are TGCGCCAGCAGCTTGGGCACCGAGGACTATGGCTACACCTTC. It encodes CASSLGTEDYGYTF.

V is TRBV7-9 and J is TRBJ1-3; 7 nucleotides match TRBD1. Germline assignment: CDR1 SEHNR and CDR2 FQNEAQ (reference sequence). The CDR3 is 18 amino acids. J was trimmed by 0 bases and V by 4 bases; bases with no gene match: 12. CDR3 DNA sequence: TGTGCCAGCAGCTCGACGACAGGGCGAGGGAACTCTGGAAACACCATATATTTT. Translating gives CASSSTTGRGNSGNTIYF.

The CDR3 protein is CASSEARGQENTNYGYTF. In DNA, the CDR3 is TGTGCCAGCAGTGAAGCTAGGGGACAGGAGAACACTAACTATGGCTACACCTTC. The V gene is TRBV2, the J gene TRBJ1-2; 8 bases agree with TRBD1. This CDR3 has 18 amino acids. The ends lost 0 bases at V and 0 bases at J; junction bases unmatched: 9. Germline assignment: CDR1 SNHLY and CDR2 FYNNEI.

The chain has TRBV7-6 and TRBJ1-6, with D hard to call. In germline, CDR1 is SGHVS, CDR2 FNYEAQ. The CDR3 totals 15 residues. Trimming stripped 1 base from V and 3 bases from J, with 7 bases between. The CDR3 DNA is TGTGCCAGCAGCTTAGAGACGGGCTATAATTCACCCCTCCACTTT. Protein: CASSLETGYNSPLHF.

The genes are TRBV7-9 and TRBJ1-2; no clear D gene. Germline CDR1 is SEHNR and CDR2 is FQNEAQ (reference sequence). Between the trimmed V and J ends, which lost 7 bases and 7 bases, there was a span of 13 bases. CDR3 length equals 12 residues. This chain's CDR3 is CASTPPSRGYTF. In nucleotides, the CDR3 is TGTGCCAGCACCCCCCCGTCCCGTGGCTACACCTTC.

The chain has TRBV5-4 and TRBJ2-3; D not certain. Germline CDR1 reads SGHNT; CDR2 reads YYREEE (reference sequence). V lost 4 bases, J lost 4 bases, and 13 bases lay in between. The CDR3 contains 14 residues. The DNA for the CDR3 is TGTGCCAGCAGCCGGTCGGGTCCCGCAGATACGCAGTATTTT. Encoded protein: CASSRSGPADTQYF.

This clone was observed once. As DNA, the CDR3 is TGTGCCAGCAGCTTGGATCTAGGCACTGAAGCTTTCTTT. Protein product: CASSLDLGTEAFF. The rearrangement links TRBV5-5 to TRBJ1-1, with D unresolved. CDR3 length: 13 residues. Trimming took off 0 bases at V and 4 bases at J, with 7 bases between the two ends. Germline V gene sequence: CDR1 SGHKS, CDR2 YYEKEE (reference sequence).

The chain has TRBV30 and TRBJ1-3, with 7 positions matching TRBD1. This CDR3 region has 17 residues. After removal of 5 bases from V and 1 base from J, the junction contained 14 bases not matched to a gene. Germline lookup yields CDR1 GTSNPN and CDR2 SVGIG (reference sequence). The CDR3 region is CAWAKTGTVGSGNTIYF. In nucleotides, the CDR3 is TGTGCCTGGGCGAAGACCGGGACAGTAGGGTCTGGAAACACCATATATTTT.

V usage is TRBV7-9 and J usage is TRBJ1-6; tentatively, D is TRBD1 (6 bases). Germline lookup yields CDR1 SEHNR and CDR2 FQNEAQ (reference sequence). V was shortened by 0 bases and J by 1 base, with 10 bases between the two germline ends. There are 17 residues in the CDR3. In DNA form, the CDR3 reads TGTGCCAGCAGCTTAGCCACAGGGATTTCCTATAATTCACCCCTCCACTTT. This gives the protein CASSLATGISYNSPLHF.

In its sample, this clone was seen once. This chain connects TRBV6-5 to TRBJ2-2; TRBD1 is a possible D gene (5 bases). CDR3 length: 14 residues. Trimming stripped 8 bases from V and 3 bases from J, with 13 bases between. CDR1 MNHEY and CDR2 SVGAGI come from the germline V gene. This CDR3 reads CASGPQGYTGELFF. CDR3 sequence (DNA): TGTGCCAGCGGTCCGCAGGGATACACCGGGGAGCTGTTTTTT.

V usage is TRBV10-3 and J usage is TRBJ2-2; possible D gene TRBD2, 6 bases. From germline, CDR1 is ENHRY and CDR2 SYGVKD. The CDR3 runs to 15 residues. V dropped 2 bases and J dropped 6 bases, with 13 bases sitting between them. The CDR3 region is CAISERDPGAGELFF. The CDR3 nucleotides read TGTGCCATCAGTGAGCGGGACCCGGGGGCCGGGGAGCTGTTTTTT.

This clone occurred a few times. The V gene is TRBV5-1, the J gene TRBJ2-5; 8 nucleotides agree with TRBD1. Looked up from germline, CDR1 is SGHRS and CDR2 is YFSETQ. This CDR3 has 18 residues. V shed 7 bases and J 3 bases; nucleotides not matched to a gene: 20. CDR3 nucleotide sequence: TGCGCCAGCCGAAGCAGAGCTACGGGGACAGGCGATGAAGAGACCCAGTACTTC. This encodes CASRSRATGTGDEETQYF.

This clone has just a few counts. The CDR3 reads CASSFLQGDEQFF. The CDR3, as DNA: TGTGCCAGCAGTTTCCTACAGGGCGATGAGCAGTTCTTC. This sequence joins TRBV12-3 or TRBV12-4 and TRBJ2-1; tentatively, D is TRBD1 (6 bases). CDR3 length: 13 residues. Between the trimmed V and J ends, which lost 3 bases and 8 bases, there was a span of 11 bases.

The chain is built from TRBV11-3 and TRBJ2-7, with TRBD1 identical over 10 bases. CDR3 length equals 13 residues. The germline V gene has CDR1 SGHNT and CDR2 YENEEA. V shed 4 bases, J shed 4 bases, and the junction held 1 base outside the gene matches. CDR3 nucleotide sequence: TGTGCCAGCAGCTCGGACAGGGGGTACGAGCAGTACTTC. This gives the protein CASSSDRGYEQYF.

This clone was counted only a few times. The chain recombines TRBV2 with TRBJ1-3; possibly TRBD1 for D (6 bases). With 8 bases removed from V and 3 bases from J, the gap between germline ends came to 26 bases. Germline CDR1 is SNHLY and CDR2 is FYNNEI. The CDR3 sequence is 18 residues long. In DNA form, the CDR3 reads TGTGCCAGCGGACTCCGAACCGAGCGGGGGGCGCGTGGAAACACCATATATTTT. Protein sequence: CASGLRTERGARGNTIYF. Complete variable domain (other parts from reference TRBV2 and TRBJ1-3): EPEVTQTPSHQVTQMGQEVILRCVPISNHLYFYWYRQILGQKVEFLVSFYNNEISEKSEIFDDQFSVERPDGSNFTLKIRSTKLEDSAMYFCASGLRTERGARGNTIYFGEGSWLTVV.